These 31 T cell receptor beta chains share one sample of origin, sequenced in a study of identical twins. MiXCR, applied by TCRdb to the 5' RACE reads, yields one record per CDR3 protein. The table has about 240,000 distinct CDR3 sequences, roughly 13% seen once. This same sample was also part of a study on yellow fever vaccine responses in identical twins.

The sequencing sample was made of memory (CD45RO+) T cells sorted from blood. Source of these receptors: a woman under 30 in good health.

In this sample, this clonotype turned up many times. The DNA of the CDR3 is TGTGCCATCAGTGACGAACGTAGCTTGGACAATGAGCAGTTCTTC. The encoded protein is CAISDERSLDNEQFF. The chain is built from TRBV10-3 and TRBJ2-1; D gene ambiguous. Germline lookup yields CDR1 ENHRY and CDR2 SYGVKD. The CDR3 spans 15 residues. Trimming removed 3 bases from V and 5 bases from J, with 14 bases in between.

This chain uses TRBV5-5 with TRBJ2-1; tentatively, D is TRBD1 or TRBD2 (5 bases each). Germline values: CDR1 SGHKS, CDR2 YYEKEE (reference sequence). Trimming removed 4 bases at V and 4 bases at J, with 12 bases between. The CDR3 contains 14 residues. The CDR3 loop reads CASSTVGDYNEQFF. CDR3 bases: TGTGCCAGCAGCACGGTGGGGGATTACAATGAGCAGTTCTTC.

This clonotype was recorded a few times. The chain couples TRBV12-3 or TRBV12-4 to TRBJ1-5; 7 bases map to TRBD1. J lost 4 bases, V lost 6 bases, and 9 bases had no gene match. The CDR3 contains 15 residues. In DNA, the CDR3 is TGTGCCAGCAGGACCGAGACAGGGTCTAATCAGCCCCAGCATTTT. It is translated as CASRTETGSNQPQHF.

This clonotype has just a few counts. This chain links TRBV11-2 with TRBJ2-1; 12 bases line up with TRBD2. Trimming cost V 4 bases and J 9 bases; bases outside gene matches: 4. CDR3 length: 14 residues. The V gene's germline CDR1 is SGHAT and CDR2 FQNNGV. CDR3 protein: CASSSLAGGLEQFF. For the CDR3, the DNA is TGTGCCAGCAGCTCTCTAGCGGGGGGGCTTGAGCAGTTCTTC.

This sequence joins TRBV9 and TRBJ1-4, with D unresolved. The germline V gene encodes CDR1 SGDLS and CDR2 YYNGEE. V was cut by 4 bases and J by 0 bases, with 10 bases left in between. CDR3 length: 15 residues. This CDR3 is CASSTDPTTNEKLFF. CDR3 coding DNA: TGTGCCAGCAGCACGGATCCGACAACTAATGAAAAACTGTTTTTT.

This clonotype was picked up many times. The CDR3 loop reads CASSLKAGFSYNEQFF. CDR3 bases: TGTGCCAGCAGCCTCAAAGCGGGCTTCTCCTACAATGAGCAGTTCTTC. The chain links TRBV27 to TRBJ2-1, with D perhaps TRBD2 (6 bases). The CDR3 consists of 16 residues. Trimming removed 6 bases from V and 0 bases from J, with 15 bases in between. Germline V lookup: CDR1 MNHEY, CDR2 SMNVEV (reference sequence).

The chain is built from TRBV20-1 and TRBJ2-3; 12 nucleotides agree with TRBD1. V was pared by 6 bases and J by 1 base, with 17 bases of the junction left unmatched. This CDR3 region has 19 residues. Germline-derived CDR1 and CDR2 are DFQATT and SNEGSKA (reference sequence). Written as DNA, the CDR3 is TGCAGTGCAGTAGATGCCGGGACAGGGGGCTTTTTGGGCACAGATACGCAGTATTTT. It yields the protein CSAVDAGTGGFLGTDTQYF.

This chain uses TRBV3-1 with TRBJ2-7, with D perhaps matching TRBD2 (5 bases). Deletions cut 4 bases from V and 0 bases from J, with 19 bases between. Per the germline V gene, CDR1 is LGHDT and CDR2 is YNNKEL (reference sequence). This CDR3 has 17 residues. The CDR3 sequence: CASSRSGEGFSSYEQYF. CDR3 sequence (DNA): TGTGCCAGCAGCCGCAGTGGTGAGGGATTTAGCTCCTACGAGCAGTACTTC.

The chain uses TRBV30 and TRBJ1-1; 10 bases are a match to TRBD1. This CDR3 is built from 12 residues. Per the germline V gene, CDR1 is GTSNPN and CDR2 is SVGIG (reference sequence). The CDR3 loop reads CAGTGDYTEAFF. The DNA of the CDR3 is TGTGCTGGGACAGGGGATTACACTGAAGCTTTCTTT.

This chain joins TRBV27 and TRBJ2-3, with TRBD1 matching 7 bases. Per germline, CDR1 MNHEY and CDR2 SMNVEV (reference sequence). The CDR3 covers 16 residues. V lost 2 bases to trimming and J lost 2 bases; unmatched junction nucleotides: 7. CDR3 nucleotide sequence: TGTGCCAGCAGTTTACTTGGGACAGCCCTCACAGATACGCAGTATTTT. Protein sequence: CASSLLGTALTDTQYF.

This clonotype was recorded many times. The chain employs TRBV20-1 and TRBJ2-5, with D possibly being TRBD2 (6 bases). The CDR3 runs 18 residues. The V gene's germline CDR1 is DFQATT and CDR2 SNEGSKA (reference sequence). V lost 1 base and J 2 bases, leaving 23 bases between the germline ends. CDR3 nucleotides: TGCAGTGCTAGAGGCGGGCGGGGCTCGGTGGGAACGCAAGAGACCCAGTACTTC. Translated: CSARGGRGSVGTQETQYF.

This clonotype was recorded a few times. V gene TRBV15 combines with J gene TRBJ2-3, with D perhaps matching TRBD1 (6 bases). V lost 5 bases, J lost 0 bases, and 9 bases lay in between. This CDR3 contains 14 residues. Germline V lookup: CDR1 LNHNV, CDR2 YYDKDF (reference sequence). CDR3 nucleotides: TGTGCCACCAGCGGACAGCCTAGCACAGATACGCAGTATTTT. It encodes CATSGQPSTDTQYF.

J is TRBJ1-3 and V is TRBV12-3 or TRBV12-4, with 7 bases aligning to TRBD1. V shed 3 bases, J shed 8 bases, and the junction held 7 bases outside the gene matches. This CDR3 comprises 14 residues. CDR3 nucleotides: TGTGCCAGCAGTTTGGTTGAGGGGGCGCACACCATATATTTT. Its protein is CASSLVEGAHTIYF.

This clonotype has only a few counts. The rearrangement links TRBV7-2 to TRBJ2-5; 7 bases are shared with TRBD2. The CDR3 has 16 residues. CDR1 SGHTA and CDR2 FQGNSA come from the germline V gene. The ends lost 1 base at V and 4 bases at J; junction bases unmatched: 9. The CDR3 spells CASSLGGAGAGETQYF. DNA of the CDR3: TGTGCCAGCAGCTTAGGGGGCGCGGGAGCGGGAGAGACCCAGTACTTC.

The chain employs TRBV7-9 and TRBJ2-7; the match to TRBD2 covers 11 bases. Germline CDR1 reads SEHNR; CDR2 reads FQNEAQ (reference sequence). This CDR3 contains 15 residues. The V and J ends lost 4 bases and 0 bases, in that order; junction bases with no gene match: 2. This chain's CDR3 is CASSSTSGTSYEQYF. Written as DNA, the CDR3 is TGTGCCAGCAGCTCGACTAGCGGGACCTCCTACGAGCAGTACTTC.

This clonotype was observed many times. The V and J genes are TRBV14 and TRBJ1-4; D uncertain. The CDR3 has 13 residues. The V gene's germline CDR1 is SGHDN and CDR2 FVKESK. V lost 6 bases, J lost 6 bases, and 11 bases lay in between. The DNA for the CDR3 is TGTGCCAGCAGTCATTACAGCTATGAAAAACTGTTTTTT. Translation gives CASSHYSYEKLFF.

In this sample, this clonotype turned up a few times. V gene TRBV12-3 or TRBV12-4 combines with J gene TRBJ1-1; 7 bases are shared with TRBD1. With V trimmed by 5 bases and J by 4 bases, 4 bases remained unmatched. This CDR3 region has 13 residues. CDR3 nucleotide sequence: TGTGCCAGCAGTACAGGGGCTGTCACTGAAGCTTTCTTT. Protein sequence: CASSTGAVTEAFF.

This clonotype was counted at least ten times. V is TRBV6-2 or TRBV6-3 and J is TRBJ2-2; TRBD2 matches at 8 bases. The length of the CDR3 is 16 residues. Germline CDR1 reads MNHEY; CDR2 reads SVGEGT. The V gene end was trimmed by 7 bases and the J gene end by 6 bases; junction bases not matched to a gene: 13. This CDR3 reads CASTILTSGSPGELFF. The CDR3 DNA follows: TGTGCCAGCACCATCCTCACTAGCGGATCCCCCGGGGAGCTGTTTTTT.

By share, this clonotype counts as medium-sized. The chain is built from TRBV5-1 and TRBJ2-1; D unresolved. Germline V gives CDR1 SGHRS, CDR2 YFSETQ. The CDR3 consists of 19 residues. V dropped 0 bases and J dropped 0 bases, with 19 bases sitting between them. This CDR3 reads CASSLVALTYLSSYNEQFF. The CDR3 coding sequence is TGCGCCAGCAGCTTGGTGGCCCTGACTTACCTGAGCTCCTACAATGAGCAGTTCTTC.

There are a few counts of this clonotype. This chain joins TRBV11-3 and TRBJ2-1; 8 positions agree with TRBD2. This CDR3 spans 16 amino acids. V was pared by 4 bases and J by 4 bases, with 9 bases of the junction left unmatched. The V gene's germline CDR1 is SGHNT and CDR2 YENEEA. In DNA, the CDR3 is TGTGCCAGCAGCTCCCACCTTAGCGGGGAATACAATGAGCAGTTCTTC. Residues: CASSSHLSGEYNEQFF.

The rearrangement joins TRBV3-1 to TRBJ2-7, with D possibly being TRBD1 (6 bases). There are 15 residues in the CDR3. V was pared by 11 bases and J by 1 base, with 21 bases between. Germline lookup yields CDR1 LGHDT and CDR2 YNNKEL (reference sequence). The CDR3 bases are TGTGCCTGCACCCAAGACAGGACGCCGTCCTACGAGCAGTACTTC. This sequence encodes CACTQDRTPSYEQYF.

The genes are TRBV29-1 and TRBJ2-7; TRBD2 matches 7 bases. V dropped 6 bases and J dropped 11; count of bases not matched to a gene: 10. This CDR3 region has 11 residues. The germline V gene has CDR1 SQVTM and CDR2 ANQGSEA. The CDR3 reads CSVTMWGGEYF. The CDR3 DNA sequence: TGCAGCGTCACGATGTGGGGGGGAGAGTACTTC.

There are a few counts of this clonotype. CDR3 in amino acids: CASSQWTSGSSTTGELFF. The CDR3 nucleotides are TGCGCCAGCAGCCAGTGGACTAGCGGGAGTTCGACCACCGGGGAGCTGTTTTTT. The V call is TRBV4-3, the J call TRBJ2-2; 13 bases map to TRBD2. Per germline, CDR1 LGHNA and CDR2 YSLEER. This CDR3 region has 18 residues. V was clipped by 3 bases and J by 4 bases; unmatched bases: 8.

This clonotype showed up many times. The chain uses TRBV12-3 or TRBV12-4 and TRBJ2-5; 7 bases fit TRBD1. The V segment lost 1 base and the J segment 6 bases; nucleotides outside the gene matches: 5. The CDR3 is made up of 14 amino acids. The CDR3 bases are TGTGCCAGCAGTTTAGAGGCAGGGGGAAAGACCCAGTACTTC. As protein: CASSLEAGGKTQYF.

The chain is built from TRBV4-3 and TRBJ1-2; D unclear. The CDR3 length is 14 residues. Germline CDR1 and CDR2: LGHNA and YSLEER. The V and J ends lost 1 base and 3 bases respectively, with 9 bases between them. CDR3 protein: CASSQGPLDYGYTF. CDR3 coding DNA: TGCGCCAGCAGCCAAGGCCCTCTGGACTATGGCTACACCTTC.

This clonotype was seen repeatedly, ten times or more. This chain uses TRBV12-3 or TRBV12-4 with TRBJ2-1; TRBD1 might be the D (6 bases). This CDR3 region has 13 residues. Trimming left V 2 bases short and J 9 bases short, with 11 bases between. This CDR3 reads CASSLRGWGEQFF. In DNA form, the CDR3 reads TGTGCCAGCAGTTTAAGGGGGTGGGGTGAGCAGTTCTTC.

This clonotype has ten or more counts. The rearrangement joins TRBV20-1 to TRBJ2-3; 8 positions match TRBD1. The CDR3 totals 14 residues. Germline-derived CDR1 and CDR2 are DFQATT and SNEGSKA (reference sequence). Trimming at V came to 5 bases and at J to 3 bases, leaving 7 bases not matched to a gene. CDR3 region: CSAHTGGVTDTQYF. The DNA for the CDR3 is TGCAGTGCTCATACAGGGGGTGTAACAGATACGCAGTATTTT.

The chain recombines TRBV7-6 with TRBJ2-1, with TRBD2 matching over 7 bases. V lost 5 bases to trimming and J lost 10 bases; unmatched junction nucleotides: 17. The CDR3 extends over 16 amino acids. Looked up from germline, CDR1 is SGHVS and CDR2 is FNYEAQ. The CDR3 DNA reads TGTGCCAGCAGCCCCCCCGCCGGACTAGTTGGTGGAGAGCAGTTCTTC. Protein sequence: CASSPPAGLVGGEQFF. Supplemented by reference TRBV7-6 and TRBJ2-1, the full variable domain reads GAGVSQSPRYKVTKRGQDVALRCDPISGHVSLYWYRQALGQGPEFLTYFNYEAQQDKSGLPNDRFSAERPEGSISTLTIQRTEQRDSAMYRCASSPPAGLVGGEQFFGPGTRLTVL.

This clonotype was seen more than once but under ten times. This chain connects TRBV4-2 to TRBJ2-2, with no clear D. Germline V CDR1 and CDR2: LGHNA, YNFKEQ. Trimming removed 4 bases at V and 5 bases at J, with 11 bases between. This CDR3 has 14 amino acids. CDR3 in DNA: TGTGCCAGCAGCCCCGAGGCTCGGACCGGGGAGCTGTTTTTT. Amino acid sequence: CASSPEARTGELFF.

The J gene is TRBJ2-1, the V gene TRBV15; 8 bases are a match to TRBD1. The CDR3 runs 15 residues. Germline CDR1 is LNHNV and CDR2 is YYDKDF (reference sequence). J lost 9 bases, V lost 1 base, and 8 bases had no gene match. CDR3 amino acids: CATSRVGGQGAEQFF. The CDR3 nucleotides are TGTGCCACCAGCAGAGTAGGTGGGCAGGGGGCTGAGCAGTTCTTC.

This clonotype was found many times. Written as DNA, the CDR3 is TGCAGCGTCGTTAGCGGGAGTGACGAGACCCAGTACTTC. Translated: CSVVSGSDETQYF. The genes are TRBV29-1 and TRBJ2-5, with 9 bases matching TRBD2. Trimming removed 6 bases from V and 5 bases from J; junction bases left unmatched: 7. Per germline, CDR1 SQVTM and CDR2 ANQGSEA. The CDR3 sequence is 13 residues long.